Presented here are 7 T cell receptor beta chains from one specimen sequenced in a study of early T cells in non-severe SARS-CoV-2 infection. TCRdb fed the 5' RACE reads into MiXCR, producing one record per CDR3 protein. The sample consists of more than 30,000 distinct CDR3 sequences, around 6.9% of them appearing once. The sequenced sample was whole blood, obtained at baseline. These receptors were collected from an adult who was a healthcare worker with PCR-confirmed SARS-CoV-2 infection or an uninfected control (not recorded which).

The table lists this clonotype with many counts. The CDR3 spells CASSLRERNTEAFF. CDR3 DNA: TGTGCCAGCAGTTTACGGGAAAGGAACACTGAAGCTTTCTTT. The J gene is TRBJ1-1, the V gene TRBV28; no firm D call. The CDR3 sequence is 14 residues long. Germline CDR1 is MDHEN and CDR2 is SYDVKM. The V end lost 2 bases, the J end lost 1 base, and 8 bases lay between the germline ends.

V usage is TRBV4-3 and J usage is TRBJ2-7, with 7 nucleotides matching TRBD1. CDR3 size: 16 residues. V dropped 0 bases and J dropped 0; count of bases not matched to a gene: 5. Per the germline V gene, CDR1 is LGHNA and CDR2 is YSLEER. The CDR3 loop reads CASSQDRQGTSYEQYF. CDR3 in DNA: TGCGCCAGCAGCCAAGACAGACAGGGTACCTCCTACGAGCAGTACTTC.

This clonotype has more than one count but fewer than ten. The V gene is TRBV12-3 or TRBV12-4, the J gene TRBJ1-5; D may be TRBD1 (5 bases). The CDR3 totals 16 residues. V lost 3 bases and J 3 bases, leaving 15 bases between the germline ends. The CDR3 region is CASSLGPREPNQPQHF. The DNA for the CDR3 is TGTGCCAGCAGTTTGGGGCCCCGGGAACCCAATCAGCCCCAGCATTTT.

This clonotype was seen repeatedly, ten times or more. The chain employs TRBV2 and TRBJ1-1, with D tentatively TRBD1 (5 bases). Germline values: CDR1 SNHLY, CDR2 FYNNEI. The CDR3 sequence is 13 residues long. The ends were cut back, 7 bases at V and 5 bases at J, with 14 bases in the middle. For the CDR3, the DNA is TGTGCCAGCAAGGAGACAGAGGGGACTGAAGCTTTCTTT. Translating it yields CASKETEGTEAFF.

The J gene is TRBJ2-3, the V gene TRBV19; the D gene is possibly TRBD2 (6 bases). The ends were cut back, 4 bases at V and 4 bases at J, with 12 bases in the middle. Germline CDR1 and CDR2: LNHDA and SQIVND (reference sequence). CDR3 size: 14 residues. The CDR3 is CASSRTLASDTQYF. For the CDR3, the DNA is TGTGCCAGTAGTAGGACACTAGCCTCAGATACGCAGTATTTT.

V is TRBV28 and J is TRBJ2-7; weak D call: TRBD2 (5 bases). Trimming pared 10 bases from V and 1 base from J, leaving 8 bases between. This CDR3 contains 11 residues. Germline lookup yields CDR1 MDHEN and CDR2 SYDVKM. The DNA for the CDR3 is TGTGCCACCAGACTATCCTACGAGCAGTACTTC. Encoded protein: CATRLSYEQYF.

This clonotype has ten or more counts. The V and J genes are TRBV7-9 and TRBJ2-7; D call uncertain. Germline CDR1 and CDR2: SEHNR and FQNEAQ (reference sequence). Trimming shortened V by 1 base and J by 0 bases, and 7 bases separated the two germline ends. The CDR3 is 14 amino acids. The CDR3 region is CASSLDAVSYEQYF. CDR3 sequence (DNA): TGTGCCAGCAGCTTAGACGCGGTCTCCTACGAGCAGTACTTC.